These 9 T cell receptor beta chains share one sample of origin, sequenced in a study of molecular identifiers for immune sequencing clone quantification. TCRdb re-analysed the PCR reads in MiXCR, keeping a single row per CDR3 protein. Of around 480,000 distinct CDR3 sequences detected, around 23% appear once; the ten largest clones hold over 0.6%. The specimen was naive CD8+ T cells from blood, with Jurkat cell RNA spiked in. This sample's subset: FACS-sorted CD8+CD4-CCR7+CD45RA+ naive T cells. All receptors derive from a human donor in good health. Some libraries in this study had Jurkat cell RNA spiked in.

The chain joins TRBV27 to TRBJ2-1; unclear D gene. The V gene's germline CDR1 is MNHEY and CDR2 SMNVEV (reference sequence). The CDR3 has 12 amino acids. Trimming took 3 bases from V and 7 from J, leaving 7 bases between them. The CDR3 sequence: CASSFQHNEQFF. The CDR3 DNA follows: TGTGCCAGCAGTTTTCAGCATAATGAGCAGTTCTTC.

This clonotype was seen ten or more times. The rearrangement joins TRBV6-2 or TRBV6-3 to TRBJ1-1; D gene ambiguous. This CDR3 region has 12 residues. Germline CDR1 and CDR2: MNHEY and SVGEGT. V lost 2 bases to trimming and J lost 6 bases, with 7 bases between them. CDR3: CASSYSGPEAFF. The CDR3 DNA is TGTGCCAGCAGTTACAGCGGACCTGAAGCTTTCTTT.

The sample holds a few counts of this clonotype. This chain joins TRBV6-2 or TRBV6-3 and TRBJ2-1; the match to TRBD2 covers 8 bases. Germline trimming cut 6 bases from V and 5 bases from J; bases unmatched to any gene: 9. The CDR3 length is 15 residues. Looked up from germline, CDR1 is MNHEY and CDR2 is SVGEGT. This CDR3 is CASSQGAGGHNEQFF. For the CDR3, the DNA is TGTGCCAGCAGCCAAGGTGCGGGGGGCCACAATGAGCAGTTCTTC.

This clonotype came up a few times. The V and J genes are TRBV12-3 or TRBV12-4 and TRBJ2-2; 14 bases map to TRBD2. The V and J ends lost 6 bases and 1 base, in that order; junction bases with no gene match: 10. This CDR3 has 19 residues. The CDR3 DNA sequence: TGTGCCAGCAGCCTAGACCCAGGGACTAGCGGGAGGAACACCGGGGAGCTGTTTTTT. As protein: CASSLDPGTSGRNTGELFF.

The table lists this clonotype with a few counts. CDR3 protein: CASSQPSYNIQYF. The CDR3 bases are TGTGCCAGCAGCCAACCTAGCTATAACATTCAGTACTTC. This chain uses TRBV3-1 with TRBJ2-4; the D gene is possibly TRBD2 (5 bases). Trimming pared 2 bases from V and 7 bases from J, leaving 9 bases between. Germline CDR1 LGHDT, CDR2 YNNKEL (reference sequence). The CDR3 spans 13 residues.

Details on this clonotype: A much more abundant neighbour one base away suggests this may be a read error. The V and J genes are TRBV7-9 and TRBJ2-7; 7 bases match TRBD1. The germline V gene encodes CDR1 SEHNR and CDR2 FQNEAQ (reference sequence). There are 14 residues in the CDR3. In DNA, the CDR3 is TGTGCCGGCAGCTCCAACAGGGGAGCATACGAGCAGTACTTC. Translation: CAGSSNRGAYEQYF.

This clonotype was observed a few times. The rearrangement joins TRBV4-3 to TRBJ2-2, with D possibly matching TRBD2 (6 bases). V was trimmed by 0 bases and J by 4 bases, leaving 12 bases between them. Germline V CDR1 and CDR2: LGHNA, YSLEER. The length of the CDR3 is 16 residues. The CDR3 spells CASSQDVRGTTGELFF. The CDR3 bases are TGCGCCAGCAGCCAAGATGTGCGGGGTACCACCGGGGAGCTGTTTTTT.

In its sample, this clonotype was seen a few times. This chain joins TRBV5-1 and TRBJ1-2; TRBD1 agrees at 7 bases. The trim removed 3 bases at V and 4 bases at J, leaving 9 bases unmatched. The CDR3 is made up of 15 amino acids. Germline V gives CDR1 SGHRS, CDR2 YFSETQ. CDR3 region: CASSWDSYQVYGYTF. CDR3 bases: TGCGCCAGCAGCTGGGACAGCTATCAAGTCTATGGCTACACCTTC.

A few counts support this clonotype. This rearrangement joins TRBV7-9 to TRBJ1-2; tentatively, D is TRBD1 (5 bases). CDR3 size: 14 residues. The germline V gene has CDR1 SEHNR and CDR2 FQNEAQ (reference sequence). Trimming stripped 1 base from V and 4 bases from J, with 10 bases between. The CDR3 bases are TGTGCCAGCAGCTTAGTGGGGGTATCCTATGGCTACACCTTC. It codes for CASSLVGVSYGYTF.